The T cell receptor beta chain described here comes from a study of T cells in women clearing cervical HPV infection. Study information: For cases, blood was sampled a median approximately 150 days after lesion detection, interquartile range roughly 90 to 230 days.

As concerns this clone: The read finishes 3 residues shy of the CDR3 end, and the germline J gene is used to complete it.

Only in-frame clones appear in the TCRdb table, and some are missing; sequencing was by immunoSEQ multiplex PCR. This sample's table reports fewer than 35,000 clones. Germline CDR1 is MNHNS and CDR2 is SASEGT. CDR3 length: 16 residues. V lost 4 bases, J lost 0 bases, and 14 bases lay in between. Sequenced: blood buffy coat. The chain joins TRBV6-1 to TRBJ2-3, with a possible D match to TRBD2 (6 bases). The receptor was isolated from a woman aged 18-70 years with a cervical HPV16 infection that either progressed to CIN3+ or cleared (not recorded which). The covered CDR3 bases are TGTGCCAGCAGTGCGCCTGCCGGGACTAGCACAGATACG. Translating it yields CASSAPAGTSTDT. The full CDR3 sequence reads CASSAPAGTSTDTQYF.